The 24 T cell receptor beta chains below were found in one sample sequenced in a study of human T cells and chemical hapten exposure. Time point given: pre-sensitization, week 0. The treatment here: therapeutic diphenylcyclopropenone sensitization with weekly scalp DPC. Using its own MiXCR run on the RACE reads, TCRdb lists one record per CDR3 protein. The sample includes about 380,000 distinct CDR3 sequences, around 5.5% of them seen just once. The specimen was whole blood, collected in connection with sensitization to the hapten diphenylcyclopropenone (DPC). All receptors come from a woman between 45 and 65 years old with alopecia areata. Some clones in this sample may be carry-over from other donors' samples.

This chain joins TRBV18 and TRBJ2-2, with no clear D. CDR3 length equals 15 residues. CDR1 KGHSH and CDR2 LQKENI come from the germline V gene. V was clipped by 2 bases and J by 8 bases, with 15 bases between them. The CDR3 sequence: CASSPKSQAEGELFF. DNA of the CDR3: TGTGCCAGCTCACCAAAATCCCAGGCCGAAGGGGAGCTGTTTTTT.

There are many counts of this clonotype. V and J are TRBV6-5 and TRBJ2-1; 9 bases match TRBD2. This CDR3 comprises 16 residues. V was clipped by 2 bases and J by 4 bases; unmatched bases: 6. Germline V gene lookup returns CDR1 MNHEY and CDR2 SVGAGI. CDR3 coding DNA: TGTGCCAGCAGTTACACGGCTAGCGGGAAGTACAATGAGCAGTTCTTC. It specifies CASSYTASGKYNEQFF.

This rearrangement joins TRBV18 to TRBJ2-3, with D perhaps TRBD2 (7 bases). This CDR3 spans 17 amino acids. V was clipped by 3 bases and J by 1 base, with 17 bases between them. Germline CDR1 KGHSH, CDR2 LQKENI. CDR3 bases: TGTGCCAGCTCACCTGTCTCAGGCGGGGGCCGCACAGATACGCAGTATTTT. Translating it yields CASSPVSGGGRTDTQYF.

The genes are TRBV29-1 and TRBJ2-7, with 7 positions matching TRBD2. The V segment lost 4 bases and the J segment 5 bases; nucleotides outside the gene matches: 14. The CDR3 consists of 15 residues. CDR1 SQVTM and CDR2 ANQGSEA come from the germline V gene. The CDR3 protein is CSVGGFGGSRDEQYF. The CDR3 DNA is TGCAGCGTTGGGGGGTTTGGCGGGAGTAGAGACGAGCAGTACTTC.

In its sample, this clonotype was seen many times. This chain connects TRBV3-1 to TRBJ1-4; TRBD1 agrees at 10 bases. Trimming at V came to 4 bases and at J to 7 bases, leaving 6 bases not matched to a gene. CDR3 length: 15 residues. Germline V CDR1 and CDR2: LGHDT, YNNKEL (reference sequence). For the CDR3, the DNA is TGTGCCAGCAGCCGGATCTGGACAGGGGGTGAAAAACTGTTTTTT. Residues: CASSRIWTGGEKLFF.

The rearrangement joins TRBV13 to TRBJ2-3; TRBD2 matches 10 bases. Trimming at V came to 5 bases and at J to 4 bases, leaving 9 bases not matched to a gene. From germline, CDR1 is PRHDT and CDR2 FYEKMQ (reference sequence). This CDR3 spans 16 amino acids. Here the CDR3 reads CASSAGAGGLPDTQYF. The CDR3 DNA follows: TGTGCCAGCAGCGCGGGAGCGGGGGGGCTCCCAGATACGCAGTATTTT.

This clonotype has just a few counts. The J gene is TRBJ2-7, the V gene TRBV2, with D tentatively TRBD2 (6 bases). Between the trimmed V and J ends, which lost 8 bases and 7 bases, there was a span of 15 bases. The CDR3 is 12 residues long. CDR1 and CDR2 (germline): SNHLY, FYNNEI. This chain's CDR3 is CASHAGSPEQYF. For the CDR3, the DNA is TGTGCCAGCCACGCGGGGTCCCCTGAGCAGTACTTC.

Written as DNA, the CDR3 is TGTGCCAGCAGCGTAGGGAGGACAGGCACAGATACGCAGTATTTT. It specifies CASSVGRTGTDTQYF. The V gene is TRBV9, the J gene TRBJ2-3, with D tentatively TRBD1 (6 bases). The CDR3 is 15 amino acids. Germline V gene sequence: CDR1 SGDLS, CDR2 YYNGEE. The V end lost 0 bases, the J end lost 1 base, and 9 bases lay between the germline ends.

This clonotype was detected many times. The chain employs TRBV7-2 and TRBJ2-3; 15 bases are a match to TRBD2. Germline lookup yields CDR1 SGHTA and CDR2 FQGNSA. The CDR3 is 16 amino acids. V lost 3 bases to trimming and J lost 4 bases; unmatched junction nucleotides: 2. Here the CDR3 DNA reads TGTGCCAGCAGCTTTGGACTAGCGGGAGGGCCAGATACGCAGTATTTT. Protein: CASSFGLAGGPDTQYF.

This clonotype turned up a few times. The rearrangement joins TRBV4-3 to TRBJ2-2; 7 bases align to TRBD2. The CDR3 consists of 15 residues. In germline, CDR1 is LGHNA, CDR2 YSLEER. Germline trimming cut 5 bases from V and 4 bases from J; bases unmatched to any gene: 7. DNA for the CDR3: TGCGCCAGCAGCGTTTACGCGGGAGTCACCGGGGAGCTGTTTTTT. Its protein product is CASSVYAGVTGELFF.

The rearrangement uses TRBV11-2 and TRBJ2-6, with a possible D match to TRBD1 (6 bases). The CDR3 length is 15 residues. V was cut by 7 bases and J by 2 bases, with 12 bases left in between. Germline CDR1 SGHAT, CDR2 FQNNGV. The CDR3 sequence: CASIKGVAGANVLTF. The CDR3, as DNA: TGTGCCAGCATAAAGGGGGTTGCTGGGGCCAACGTCCTGACTTTC.

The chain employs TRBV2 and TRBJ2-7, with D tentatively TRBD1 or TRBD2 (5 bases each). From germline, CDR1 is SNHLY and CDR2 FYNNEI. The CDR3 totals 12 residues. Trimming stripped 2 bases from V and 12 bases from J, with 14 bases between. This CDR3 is CASSETGKRGYF. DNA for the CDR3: TGTGCCAGCAGTGAAACGGGGAAGAGGGGGTACTTC.

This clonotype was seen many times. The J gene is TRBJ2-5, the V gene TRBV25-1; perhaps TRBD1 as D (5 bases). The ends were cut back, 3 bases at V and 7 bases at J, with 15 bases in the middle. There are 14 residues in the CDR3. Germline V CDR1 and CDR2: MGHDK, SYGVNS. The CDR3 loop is CASSDRLVQGTQYF. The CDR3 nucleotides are TGTGCCAGCAGTGACAGGCTAGTTCAGGGGACCCAGTACTTC.

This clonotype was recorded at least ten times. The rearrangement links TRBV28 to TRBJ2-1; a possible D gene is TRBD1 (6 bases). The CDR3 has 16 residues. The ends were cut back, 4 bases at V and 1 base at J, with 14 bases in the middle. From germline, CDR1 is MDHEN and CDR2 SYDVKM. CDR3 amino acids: CASSSARTDSYNEQFF. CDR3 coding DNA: TGTGCCAGCAGTTCTGCGAGGACAGATTCCTACAATGAGCAGTTCTTC.

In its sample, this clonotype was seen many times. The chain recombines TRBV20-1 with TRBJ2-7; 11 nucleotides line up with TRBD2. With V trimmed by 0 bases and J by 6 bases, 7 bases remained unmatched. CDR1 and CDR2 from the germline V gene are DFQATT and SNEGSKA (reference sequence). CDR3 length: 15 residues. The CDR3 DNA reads TGCAGTGCTAGAGATGGGTCTCTAGCGGGAGGCGAGCAGTACTTC. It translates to CSARDGSLAGGEQYF.

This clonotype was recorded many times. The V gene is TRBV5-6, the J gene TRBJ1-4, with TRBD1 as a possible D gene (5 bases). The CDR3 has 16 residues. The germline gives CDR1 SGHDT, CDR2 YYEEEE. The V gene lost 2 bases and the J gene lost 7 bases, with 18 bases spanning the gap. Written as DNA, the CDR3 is TGTGCCAGCAGCTTCAGACAGTCTACCAAGGTTGAAAAACTGTTTTTT. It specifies CASSFRQSTKVEKLFF.

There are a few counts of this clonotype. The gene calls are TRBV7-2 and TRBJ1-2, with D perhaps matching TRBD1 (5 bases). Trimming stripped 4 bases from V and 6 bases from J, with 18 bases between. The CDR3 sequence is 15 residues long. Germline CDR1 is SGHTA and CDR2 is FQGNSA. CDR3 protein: CASSSGTGYRDGYTF. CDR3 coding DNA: TGTGCCAGCAGCTCTGGGACCGGTTATCGGGATGGCTACACCTTC.

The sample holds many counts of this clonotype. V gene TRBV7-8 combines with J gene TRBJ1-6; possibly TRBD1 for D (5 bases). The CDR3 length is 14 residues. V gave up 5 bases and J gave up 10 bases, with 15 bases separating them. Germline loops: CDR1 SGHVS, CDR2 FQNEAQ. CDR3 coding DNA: TGTGCCAGCAGCCCCACAGGAAATGGATCACCCCTCCACTTT. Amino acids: CASSPTGNGSPLHF.

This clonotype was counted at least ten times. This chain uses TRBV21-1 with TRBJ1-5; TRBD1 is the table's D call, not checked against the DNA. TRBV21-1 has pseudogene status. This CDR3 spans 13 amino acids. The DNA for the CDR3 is TGTGCCAGTCCGGACAGGGGCAATCAGCCCCAGCATTTT. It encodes CASPDRGNQPQHF.

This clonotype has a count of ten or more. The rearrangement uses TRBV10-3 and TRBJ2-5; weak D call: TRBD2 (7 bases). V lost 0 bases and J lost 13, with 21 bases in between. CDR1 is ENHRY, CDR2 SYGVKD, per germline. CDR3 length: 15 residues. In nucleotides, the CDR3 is TGTGCCATCAGTGAGTCAGCTGGCGGGGGCCGTCCACGGTACTTC. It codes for CAISESAGGGRPRYF.

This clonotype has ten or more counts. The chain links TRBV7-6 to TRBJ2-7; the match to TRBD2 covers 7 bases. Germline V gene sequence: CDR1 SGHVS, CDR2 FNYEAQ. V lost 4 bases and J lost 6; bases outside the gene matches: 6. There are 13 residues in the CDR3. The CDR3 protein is CASSWDYSLEQYF. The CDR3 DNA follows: TGTGCCAGCAGCTGGGACTACTCCCTCGAGCAGTACTTC.

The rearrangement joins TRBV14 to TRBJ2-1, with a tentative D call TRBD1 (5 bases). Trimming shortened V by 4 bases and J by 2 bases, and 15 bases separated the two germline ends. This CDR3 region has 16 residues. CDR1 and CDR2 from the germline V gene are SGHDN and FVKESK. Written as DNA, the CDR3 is TGTGCCAGCAGCCTCGACCAGGGAACGGCCTACAATGAGCAGTTCTTC. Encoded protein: CASSLDQGTAYNEQFF. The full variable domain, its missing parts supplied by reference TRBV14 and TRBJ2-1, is EAGVTQFPSHSVIEKGQTVTLRCDPISGHDNLYWYRRVMGKEIKFLLHFVKESKQDESGMPNNRFLAERTGGTYSTLKVQPAELEDSGVYFCASSLDQGTAYNEQFFGPGTRLTVL.

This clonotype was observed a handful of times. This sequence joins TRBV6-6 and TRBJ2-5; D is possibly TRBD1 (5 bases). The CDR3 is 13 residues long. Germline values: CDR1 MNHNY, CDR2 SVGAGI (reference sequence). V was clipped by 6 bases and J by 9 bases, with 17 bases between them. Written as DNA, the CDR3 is TGTGCCAGCAGGACCGTGGTAGAAGGGGCCCAGTACTTC. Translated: CASRTVVEGAQYF.

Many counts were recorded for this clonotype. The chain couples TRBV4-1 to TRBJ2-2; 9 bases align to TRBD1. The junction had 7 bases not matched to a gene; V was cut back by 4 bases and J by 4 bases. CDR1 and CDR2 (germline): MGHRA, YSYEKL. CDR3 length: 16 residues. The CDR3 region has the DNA TGCGCCAGCAGCCCACCGGGACAGGGTGTCACCGGGGAGCTGTTTTTT. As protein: CASSPPGQGVTGELFF.